The T cell receptor beta chain described here comes from a study of blood T cell repertoires in COVID-19. Study in general: Specimens from acute and convalescent COVID-19 originated in the United States, Italy and Spain.

In the authors' workflow: Amplifying reference gene primers gave estimates of nucleated cell counts. Method: immunoSEQ multiplex PCR; TCRdb's copy keeps in-frame clones and lacks some. That table is the source of V, J and clone size, and D and trimming were worked out from the DNA. The profile covers over 200,000 clones, with roughly nine tenths appearing a single time and roughly 0.69% taken by the ten largest. This clone was observed a handful of times. This CDR3 region has 17 residues. V dropped 3 bases and J dropped 2; count of bases not matched to a gene: 12. Germline loops: CDR1 SGDLS, CDR2 YYNGEE.

Source material: peripheral blood. The source is a middle-aged man with acute or convalescent COVID-19. This chain uses TRBV9 with TRBJ1-2; 8 bases agree with TRBD1. This CDR3 reads CASSDQDREGTNYGYTF. The CDR3 coding sequence is TGTGCCAGCAGCGACCAGGACAGGGAAGGCACCAACTATGGCTACACCTTC.